This entry lists 14 T cell receptor beta chains sequenced from one sample in a study of identifying expanded T cells in peripheral blood. Libraries were prepared by immunoSEQ multiplex PCR; TCRdb keeps only in-frame clonotypes and omits some of them. The table includes more than 45,000 clones, about nine tenths detected once. Source material: blood. Receptors originate from a person aged 18 to 75 in good health.

CDR3 residues: CASAPRQGQETQYF. DNA of the CDR3: TGTGCCAGCGCCCCAAGACAGGGGCAAGAGACCCAGTACTTC. This chain connects TRBV11-2 to TRBJ2-5; 8 bases are shared with TRBD1. Germline values: CDR1 SGHAT, CDR2 FQNNGV. This CDR3 is built from 14 residues. Losses at the gene ends were 8 bases for V and 2 bases for J; bases not matched to a gene: 7.

This clone was counted a few times. The rearrangement uses TRBV12-5 and TRBJ2-5, with 12 bases matching TRBD2. Trimming removed 3 bases from V and 2 bases from J; junction bases left unmatched: 13. From germline, CDR1 is LGHNT and CDR2 FRNRAP. The CDR3 is 19 amino acids. In nucleotides, the CDR3 is TGTGCTAGTGGTTTAGGCGGGGGACTAGCGGGTGCAAATCAAGAGACCCAGTACTTC. It is translated as CASGLGGGLAGANQETQYF.

This clone was observed a handful of times. The chain uses TRBV2 and TRBJ2-7; 8 bases align to TRBD2. Germline V gives CDR1 SNHLY, CDR2 FYNNEI. The CDR3 is made up of 13 amino acids. The junction had 2 bases not matched to a gene; V was cut back by 4 bases and J by 3 bases. The CDR3 nucleotides read TGTGCCAGCAGTGGGAGCGGGAGCTACGAGCAGTACTTC. Translating it yields CASSGSGSYEQYF.

This chain joins TRBV28 and TRBJ2-6; D not resolved. Germline-derived CDR1 and CDR2 are MDHEN and SYDVKM. Trimming pared 5 bases from V and 7 bases from J, leaving 18 bases between. The CDR3 contains 16 residues. DNA of the CDR3: TGTGCCAGCAGTCCCTCCCCCTCTGGCCTCGCCAACGTCCTGACTTTC. Translation: CASSPSPSGLANVLTF.

The CDR3 loop reads CASSLGPLAGSTGELFF. As DNA, the CDR3 is TGTGCCAGCAGCTTAGGACCCCTAGCGGGATCGACCGGGGAGCTGTTTTTT. The V call is TRBV7-9, the J call TRBJ2-2; TRBD2 matches 9 bases. CDR1 and CDR2 from the germline V gene are SEHNR and FQNEAQ (reference sequence). Unmatched junction bases numbered 8, after V lost 1 base and J lost 5 bases. The CDR3 runs 17 residues.

The rearrangement uses TRBV5-4 and TRBJ2-7; D gene ambiguous. Trimming stripped 1 base from V and 6 bases from J, with 11 bases between. Per germline, CDR1 SGHNT and CDR2 YYREEE (reference sequence). There are 13 residues in the CDR3. CDR3: CASSLSGAVEQYF. CDR3 sequence (DNA): TGTGCCAGCAGCTTGTCGGGCGCCGTCGAGCAGTACTTC.

The chain couples TRBV29-1 to TRBJ2-5; TRBD1 agrees at 7 bases. This CDR3 comprises 16 residues. V trimming: 3 bases; J trimming: 5 bases; junction bases outside the gene matches: 15. Germline lookup yields CDR1 SQVTM and CDR2 ANQGSEA. This CDR3 is CSVDGPQEGGGETQYF. CDR3 DNA sequence: TGCAGCGTTGATGGCCCCCAAGAAGGGGGCGGGGAGACCCAGTACTTC.

The chain uses TRBV15 and TRBJ2-6; a weak D match, TRBD1 (5 bases). Germline V gives CDR1 LNHNV, CDR2 YYDKDF (reference sequence). The V end was cut by 3 bases, the J end by 0 bases, with 9 bases between. The CDR3 extends over 16 amino acids. The CDR3 DNA is TGTGCCACCAGCAGGGACATCAACTCTGGGGCCAACGTCCTGACTTTC. This codes for CATSRDINSGANVLTF.

The CDR3, as DNA: TGTGCCAGCAGCCCCGGACAGGGGGCGTATAGCACTGAAGCTTTCTTT. Encoded protein: CASSPGQGAYSTEAFF. This chain links TRBV11-2 with TRBJ1-1; 11 nucleotides line up with TRBD1. The CDR3 runs 16 residues. Trimming at V came to 5 bases and at J to 4 bases, leaving 9 bases not matched to a gene. CDR1 and CDR2 from the germline V gene are SGHAT and FQNNGV.

The V and J genes are TRBV2 and TRBJ2-7; 8 nucleotides line up with TRBD1. The J segment lost 5 bases and the V segment lost 0 bases, leaving 6 bases of the junction unmatched. Germline V lookup: CDR1 SNHLY, CDR2 FYNNEI. The CDR3 is 15 residues long. The CDR3 loop is CASSEALIQGDEQYF. The CDR3 DNA reads TGTGCCAGCAGTGAAGCGCTTATACAGGGGGACGAGCAGTACTTC. Full variable domain (missing parts from reference TRBV2 and TRBJ2-7): EPEVTQTPSHQVTQMGQEVILRCVPISNHLYFYWYRQILGQKVEFLVSFYNNEISEKSEIFDDQFSVERPDGSNFTLKIRSTKLEDSAMYFCASSEALIQGDEQYFGPGTRLTVT.

The genes are TRBV18 and TRBJ2-3; maybe TRBD1 (6 bases). The CDR3 length is 14 residues. V lost 3 bases to trimming and J lost 3 bases, with 10 bases between them. The V gene's germline CDR1 is KGHSH and CDR2 LQKENI. CDR3 amino acids: CASSPGTWTDTQYF. The CDR3 DNA is TGTGCCAGCTCACCGGGGACATGGACAGATACGCAGTATTTT.

This chain joins TRBV12-5 and TRBJ2-3, with D perhaps TRBD1 or TRBD2 (6 bases each). The CDR3 covers 15 residues. V lost 5 bases to trimming and J lost 0 bases, with 12 bases between them. The germline V gene encodes CDR1 LGHNT and CDR2 FRNRAP. The CDR3 DNA follows: TGTGCTAGTGGTATTGGAGGGGGGAGCACAGATACGCAGTATTTT. Residues: CASGIGGGSTDTQYF.

The chain links TRBV11-2 to TRBJ2-5; D not certain. The CDR3 totals 12 residues. V was pared by 7 bases and J by 4 bases, with 10 bases between. Germline V CDR1 and CDR2: SGHAT, FQNNGV. CDR3 in amino acids: CASTNEGETQYF. The CDR3 DNA follows: TGTGCCAGCACGAACGAAGGAGAGACCCAGTACTTC.

This chain links TRBV7-2 with TRBJ1-2, with 7 bases aligning to TRBD1. After removal of 2 bases from V and 0 bases from J, the junction contained 6 bases not matched to a gene. The CDR3 spans 16 residues. Germline V gene lookup returns CDR1 SGHTA and CDR2 FQGNSA. CDR3 loop: CASSLLAGTANYGYTF. CDR3 DNA: TGTGCCAGCAGCTTATTAGCCGGGACAGCTAACTATGGCTACACCTTC.